These T cell receptor beta chains were read from a single sample in a study of PD-L1 blockade in urothelial cancer. This table comes from immunoSEQ multiplex PCR, and its TCRdb copy is limited to in-frame clones, with some not included. The table has 40,000 to 45,000 clones, 80% to 90% seen once. Sample: PBMCs, taken around atezolizumab (anti-PD-L1) treatment. Receptors were obtained from a man between 60 and 75 years old with urothelial cancer. Both conserved end residues are trimmed from each CDR3. The order of the fields is V gene, J gene, CDR3 protein.

TRBV4-2	TRBJ1-4	ASSQDRGQGLRKLF
TRBV5-1	TRBJ2-7	ASSTGTGVRYEQY
TRBV5-1	TRBJ2-5	ASSLGVGGGAETQY
TRBV7-9	TRBJ1-6	ASSPPDSPLH
TRBV5-1	TRBJ1-1	ASSSEQGRTEAF
TRBV6-5	TRBJ2-5	ASSYSQAGGGETQY
TRBV5-4	TRBJ1-5	ASSSGPGEGQPQH
TRBV16	TRBJ2-7	ASRIGTGGTYEQY
TRBV9	TRBJ2-3	ASSVGLAGTDTQY
TRBV5-1	TRBJ2-5	ASSLAGVVQETQY
TRBV7-9	TRBJ2-2	ASSLGTGQRF
TRBV5-4	TRBJ2-3	ASSLDSTRRSTDTQY
TRBV15	TRBJ2-3	ATSRALSTDTQY
TRBV28	TRBJ1-2	ASSLSSNYGYT
TRBV6-1	TRBJ1-6	ASSDQGSGSSPLH
TRBV30	TRBJ1-1	AWSKQGAWTEAF
TRBV4-1	TRBJ2-3	ASSLNGDTDTQY
TRBV28	TRBJ1-6	ASSSPGSPLH
TRBV2	TRBJ1-2	ASRGQGISNGYT
TRBV5-4	TRBJ2-3	ASSLQDTQY
TRBV25-1	TRBJ2-7	ASSALRTGSEQY
TRBV6-1	TRBJ1-4	ASRVTGANEKLF
TRBV25-1	TRBJ2-3	ASSGFSGGAIDTQY
TRBV7-2	TRBJ2-5	ASSLKASGGWETQY
TRBV30	TRBJ1-2	AWSLTDFNYGYT
TRBV5-1	TRBJ2-7	ASSLAAGRDEQY
TRBV6-1	TRBJ1-1	ASIRTGRSAEAF
TRBV21-1	TRBJ2-4	ASSNTFQIQY
TRBV2	TRBJ1-4	ASKSPRGNEKLF
TRBV4-1	TRBJ1-5	ASSQEDRPNQPQH
TRBV15	TRBJ1-3	ATSRDLVGTGESSGNTIY
TRBV4-2	TRBJ1-5	ASSQGSSNQPQH
TRBV7-9	TRBJ2-1	ASRGGGPNNEQF
TRBV6-6	TRBJ1-2	ASSKGQGALGYT
TRBV27	TRBJ2-3	ASSSAGGGGTDTQY
TRBV28	TRBJ2-5	ASSLQQPTQETQY
TRBV28	TRBJ2-7	ASSLLGDEQY
TRBV18	TRBJ2-4	ASSPRDRADIQY
TRBV12-2	TRBJ2-1	ASRSRGLEQF
TRBV2	TRBJ1-1	ASKTGQYTEAF
TRBV6-5	TRBJ1-2	ASSYSGGQADGYT
TRBV14	TRBJ2-5	ASSQDWDRARRETQY
TRBV7-8	TRBJ2-3	ASSSRTSGFTDTQY
TRBV5-1	TRBJ2-7	ASSPTSGYEQY
TRBV6-1	TRBJ2-7	ASTIAIGYEQY
TRBV11-2	TRBJ2-5	ASSLGSSGGTIQETQY
TRBV13	TRBJ1-2	ASSGPWDTELDYGYT
TRBV2	TRBJ2-3	ASMVPGQGMDTQY
TRBV6-5	TRBJ2-7	ASSYSRGAYEQY
TRBV13	TRBJ1-6	ASSPDNSPLH